Each of the 9 T cell receptor beta chains below was sequenced from the same sample in a study of Ad26.COV2.S vaccination and SARS-CoV-2 variants. The table came from immunoSEQ multiplex PCR; TCRdb's copy has only in-frame clones and leaves some out. The sample lists 400,000 to 450,000 clones; 80% to 95% were seen once. The treatment: roughly 19 received Ad26.COV2.S at low or high dose, single or two shots; roughly five received placebo; per-sample allocation not given. On day 63 after the first injection, vaccine and placebo recipients gave samples. The material sequenced was peripheral blood, taken in a trial of Ad26.COV2.S vaccine versus placebo. These receptor sequences come from a person aged 18 to 59 who received the Ad26.COV2.S COVID-19 vaccine or a placebo.

The rearrangement joins TRBV11-3 to TRBJ2-3, with 7 nucleotides matching TRBD1. J gave up 2 bases and V 2 bases, and 7 bases lay outside the gene matches. The CDR3 runs 16 residues. Germline V gives CDR1 SGHNT, CDR2 YENEEA. The CDR3 is CASSLLRGGLTDTQYF. In DNA form, the CDR3 reads TGTGCCAGCAGCTTACTAAGAGGGGGCCTCACAGATACGCAGTATTTT.

This clone was detected once. The V call is TRBV27, the J call TRBJ2-7; 10 bases are shared with TRBD2. Germline lookup yields CDR1 MNHEY and CDR2 SMNVEV (reference sequence). This CDR3 has 16 amino acids. Trimming removed 2 bases from V and 4 bases from J; junction bases left unmatched: 8. DNA of the CDR3: TGTGCCAGCAGTTTAGGTGTGGGACTAGCGAGTTACGAGCAGTACTTC. Its protein product is CASSLGVGLASYEQYF.

The chain joins TRBV4-1 to TRBJ1-5, with unresolved D. CDR3 length equals 17 residues. V shed 1 base and J shed 0 bases, with 13 bases lying between them. The germline V gene has CDR1 MGHRA and CDR2 YSYEKL. The CDR3: CASSQVLPAYSNQPQHF. Written as DNA, the CDR3 is TGCGCCAGCAGCCAAGTCTTGCCGGCGTATAGCAATCAGCCCCAGCATTTT.

This clone was observed a handful of times. The gene calls are TRBV6-5 and TRBJ1-6, with 7 bases matching TRBD1. This CDR3 spans 15 amino acids. Germline lookup yields CDR1 MNHEY and CDR2 SVGAGI. Trimming took 0 bases from V and 7 from J; bases not matched to a gene: 3. The CDR3 region has the DNA TGTGCCAGCAGTTACTCGAAAGGGGGCAATTCACCCCTCCACTTT. Protein product: CASSYSKGGNSPLHF.

The chain recombines TRBV6-6 with TRBJ2-3; 8 positions match TRBD2. J lost 2 bases, V lost 5 bases, and 15 bases had no gene match. The germline CDR1 and CDR2 sequences are MNHNY and SVGAGI (reference sequence). The CDR3 covers 18 residues. For the CDR3, the DNA is TGTGCCAGCAGTCCTCTTAGCGGGACCCTAACATTCACAGATACGCAGTATTTT. Translating gives CASSPLSGTLTFTDTQYF.

The chain's CDR3 is CSARTGVLSYNEQFF. The CDR3 DNA sequence: TGCAGCGCAAGGACAGGGGTCCTCTCCTACAATGAGCAGTTCTTC. The chain is built from TRBV29-1 and TRBJ2-1, with 9 positions matching TRBD1. CDR1 is SQVTM and CDR2 is ANQGSEA in the germline V gene. V was pared by 7 bases and J by 0 bases, with 7 bases of the junction left unmatched. The CDR3 has 15 amino acids.

The CDR3 reads CAWSGQGNYEQYF. CDR3 nucleotides: TGTGCCTGGAGTGGGCAGGGGAACTACGAGCAGTACTTC. The chain joins TRBV30 to TRBJ2-7; D might be TRBD1 (6 bases). V was cut by 1 base and J by 3 bases, with 10 bases left in between. Germline CDR1 and CDR2: GTSNPN and SVGIG (reference sequence). CDR3 length: 13 amino acids.

V gene TRBV15 combines with J gene TRBJ2-7, with a tentative D call TRBD2 (5 bases). From germline, CDR1 is LNHNV and CDR2 YYDKDF (reference sequence). This CDR3 contains 16 residues. V was clipped by 3 bases and J by 7 bases, with 22 bases between them. The CDR3 DNA follows: TGTGCCACCAGCAGGGCCGGCAGTAGGAGGTACTATGAGCAGTACTTC. Translating it yields CATSRAGSRRYYEQYF.

This clone is a singleton in its sample. The CDR3 region has the DNA TGCGCCAGCAGCTTGGCCGTCGGGAGGGACTCAGATACGCAGTATTTT. Its translation: CASSLAVGRDSDTQYF. The J gene is TRBJ2-3, the V gene TRBV5-1; TRBD2 matches at 8 bases. The CDR3 covers 16 residues. V was pared by 0 bases and J by 4 bases, with 7 bases of the junction left unmatched. CDR1 is SGHRS, CDR2 YFSETQ, per germline.